Listed here are 17 T cell receptor beta chains from one sample, sequenced in a study of cytomegalovirus exposure and HLA in healthy donors. PCR used 60 Vbeta primers and 13 Jbeta primers. Using immunoSEQ multiplex PCR, the repertoire was profiled, and TCRdb retains in-frame clones only, with some absent. This repertoire shows under 150,000 clones, roughly 83% found once; its top ten account for 1.2%. The sequencing input was PBMCs. The receptors shown here come from a girl aged 2 to 10 in good health and CMV-seronegative.

The chain employs TRBV2 and TRBJ2-1; D is possibly TRBD1 (5 bases). The CDR3 runs 15 residues. CDR1 and CDR2 from the germline V gene are SNHLY and FYNNEI. The germline V and J ends were trimmed by 2 bases and 5 bases, with 13 bases remaining between them. The CDR3 loop reads CASSETRLGDNEQFF. CDR3 nucleotide sequence: TGTGCCAGCAGTGAAACCCGGCTAGGGGACAATGAGCAGTTCTTC.

The CDR3 DNA follows: TGTGCCAGCAGTGGAGGGATGGGCACAGATACGCAGTATTTT. This codes for CASSGGMGTDTQYF. The chain links TRBV2 to TRBJ2-3; D may be TRBD2 (5 bases). CDR1 and CDR2 from the germline V gene are SNHLY and FYNNEI. Deletions cut 4 bases from V and 1 base from J, with 9 bases between. This CDR3 has 14 amino acids.

This rearrangement joins TRBV2 to TRBJ1-1; TRBD1 aligns across 10 bases. The CDR3 extends over 13 amino acids. V lost 2 bases, J lost 10 bases, and 4 bases stayed unmatched. The germline V gene has CDR1 SNHLY and CDR2 FYNNEI. The CDR3 region is CASSERDRGRAFF. As DNA, the CDR3 is TGTGCCAGCAGTGAAAGGGACAGGGGCCGAGCTTTCTTT. The full variable domain, in which reference TRBV2 and TRBJ1-1 provide the parts outside the CDR3, is EPEVTQTPSHQVTQMGQEVILRCVPISNHLYFYWYRQILGQKVEFLVSFYNNEISEKSEIFDDQFSVERPDGSNFTLKIRSTKLEDSAMYFCASSERDRGRAFFGQGTRLTVV.

This clone was recorded only once. The rearrangement joins TRBV7-9 to TRBJ2-3; possibly TRBD2 for D (6 bases). V lost 0 bases to trimming and J lost 3 bases, with 7 bases between them. Per the germline V gene, CDR1 is SEHNR and CDR2 is FQNEAQ (reference sequence). This CDR3 comprises 14 residues. In DNA form, the CDR3 reads TGTGCCAGCAGCTTAGCGCGGGGAACAGATACGCAGTATTTT. Translated, it gives CASSLARGTDTQYF.

The rearrangement links TRBV7-2 to TRBJ2-3, with TRBD2 identical over 11 bases. Trimming at V came to 2 bases and at J to 0 bases, leaving 10 bases not matched to a gene. Germline CDR1 and CDR2: SGHTA and FQGNSA. The CDR3 contains 19 residues. CDR3 in DNA: TGTGCCAGCAGCTTAATCCGTTTGGCTAGCGGGGGGAGCACAGATACGCAGTATTTT. Protein product: CASSLIRLASGGSTDTQYF.

CDR3 nucleotides: TGTGCCAGCAGCTTACGGCCGGGAAGGTATGAAGAGACCCAGTACTTC. It translates to CASSLRPGRYEETQYF. The rearrangement uses TRBV13 and TRBJ2-5, with D maybe TRBD2 (5 bases). CDR1 PRHDT and CDR2 FYEKMQ come from the germline V gene (reference sequence). Trimming took off 2 bases at V and 3 bases at J, with 16 bases between the two ends. This CDR3 is 16 amino acids long.

The chain combines TRBV5-1 with TRBJ2-1, with 13 bases lining up with TRBD2. CDR1 and CDR2 (germline): SGHRS, YFSETQ. CDR3 length: 15 residues. Trimming took 4 bases from V and 12 from J; bases not matched to a gene: 10. The CDR3 is CASSQLPGLAGRQFF. As DNA, the CDR3 is TGCGCCAGCAGCCAACTACCGGGACTAGCGGGAAGGCAGTTCTTC.

CDR3 loop: CASTLWRVQREPQHF. For the CDR3, the DNA is TGTGCCAGCACTCTGTGGAGGGTTCAAAGGGAGCCCCAGCATTTT. The chain couples TRBV28 to TRBJ1-5; D remains unclear. Trimming shortened V by 7 bases and J by 8 bases, and 21 bases separated the two germline ends. The CDR3 sequence is 15 residues long. In germline, CDR1 is MDHEN, CDR2 SYDVKM.

The V and J genes are TRBV7-3 and TRBJ1-2; D is possibly TRBD1 (5 bases). The CDR3 extends over 13 amino acids. Germline values: CDR1 SGHTA, CDR2 FQGTGA. Trimming left V 1 base short and J 7 bases short, with 10 bases between. CDR3 in DNA: TGTGCCAGCAGCTTAAAAGGGGATGGTGGCTACACCTTC. Protein product: CASSLKGDGGYTF.

The chain has TRBV7-2 and TRBJ2-7; 12 bases are shared with TRBD2. The CDR3 has 16 amino acids. The trim removed 5 bases at V and 0 bases at J, leaving 5 bases unmatched. CDR1 and CDR2 from the germline V gene are SGHTA and FQGNSA. CDR3: CASSELAGGISYEQYF. The CDR3 DNA reads as TGTGCCAGCAGCGAACTAGCGGGGGGAATCTCCTACGAGCAGTACTTC. The full variable domain, in which reference TRBV7-2 and TRBJ2-7 provide the parts outside the CDR3, is GAGVSQSPSNKVTEKGKDVELRCDPISGHTALYWYRQSLGQGLEFLIYFQGNSAPDKSGLPSDRFSAERTGGSVSTLTIQRTQQEDSAVYLCASSELAGGISYEQYFGPGTRLTVT.

J is TRBJ2-1 and V is TRBV11-2; TRBD2 is a possible D gene (5 bases). Per the germline V gene, CDR1 is SGHAT and CDR2 is FQNNGV. The CDR3 is 15 residues long. Trimming took off 5 bases at V and 3 bases at J, with 14 bases between the two ends. CDR3 in amino acids: CASSPPSRGYNEQFF. The CDR3 DNA sequence: TGTGCCAGCAGCCCCCCCTCTCGGGGCTACAATGAGCAGTTCTTC.

The chain uses TRBV5-6 and TRBJ2-1; maybe TRBD1 (5 bases). V was cut by 2 bases and J by 6 bases, with 15 bases left in between. The CDR3 extends over 15 amino acids. Germline V gene data show CDR1 as SGHDT and CDR2 as YYEEEE. Here the CDR3 DNA reads TGTGCCAGCAGCTTCAAGGGGCGGCGTGCCAATGAGCAGTTCTTC. It is translated as CASSFKGRRANEQFF.

The chain links TRBV4-3 to TRBJ1-1; no clear D. CDR1 is LGHNA and CDR2 is YSLEER in the germline V gene. There are 14 residues in the CDR3. V dropped 0 bases and J dropped 0 bases, with 5 bases sitting between them. The CDR3: CASSQDLLNTEAFF. Here the CDR3 DNA reads TGCGCCAGCAGCCAAGATCTTCTGAACACTGAAGCTTTCTTT.

The chain has TRBV7-9 and TRBJ2-3; TRBD2 matches 8 bases. Germline assignment: CDR1 SEHNR and CDR2 FQNEAQ (reference sequence). The length of the CDR3 is 16 residues. J lost 0 bases, V lost 3 bases, and 5 bases had no gene match. The CDR3 reads CASSFVLAASTDTQYF. CDR3 bases: TGTGCCAGCAGCTTCGTACTAGCGGCTAGCACAGATACGCAGTATTTT.

The chain has TRBV9 and TRBJ2-1; 9 nucleotides align to TRBD2. The CDR3 runs to 18 residues. V lost 4 bases, J lost 7 bases, and 18 bases stayed unmatched. Per the germline V gene, CDR1 is SGDLS and CDR2 is YYNGEE. This chain's CDR3 is CASSPRGAGGVGGNEQFF. CDR3 in DNA: TGTGCCAGCAGCCCCCGAGGGGCGGGAGGGGTTGGGGGAAATGAGCAGTTCTTC.

This chain links TRBV25-1 with TRBJ2-3; 14 nucleotides agree with TRBD2. V shed 5 bases, J shed 7 bases, and the junction held 11 bases outside the gene matches. CDR1 MGHDK and CDR2 SYGVNS come from the germline V gene. The CDR3 sequence is 17 residues long. The CDR3 nucleotides are TGTGCCAGCAGTTCTCGCGGGACTAGCGGGAGCAGTCATACGCAGTATTTT. This gives the protein CASSSRGTSGSSHTQYF.

V gene TRBV29-1 combines with J gene TRBJ1-2; possibly TRBD1 for D (6 bases). Germline V lookup: CDR1 SQVTM, CDR2 ANQGSEA. CDR3 size: 14 residues. With 7 bases removed from V and 8 bases from J, the gap between germline ends came to 23 bases. The CDR3 is CSAFYYTGSNGYTF. CDR3 in DNA: TGCAGCGCCTTTTACTATACAGGGAGTAACGGCTACACCTTC.